The source of this TCR beta chain is a study of T cells in Graves' hyperthyroidism and ophthalmopathy (dated by TCRdb to about 2019). Turning to the overall study: Peripheral blood was sampled at the time of initial diagnosis, prior to any treatment. The roughly 91 discovery patients were randomly split 7:3 into training and test sets. Following sampling, methimazole starting at 30 mg daily was given to hyperthyroidism patients, and high-dose intravenous methylprednisolone was given to ophthalmopathy patients. Prospective prediction of ophthalmopathy was tested in an independent validation cohort consisting of 18 hyperthyroidism patients and some 16 patients who later progressed to ophthalmopathy. The paper describes TCR Vbeta CDR3 sequencing of roughly 130 peripheral blood samples, made up of some 42 ophthalmopathy patients, 70 to 80 hyperthyroidism patients and some 17 progressor patients. To identify distinguishing TCR V-J signatures, a discovery cohort of some 100 patients was used, comprising 43 with Graves' ophthalmopathy and some 57 with stable Graves' hyperthyroidism. Thyroid tissue and blood T-cell repertoires from six Graves' hyperthyroidism patients were also compared in the study. General findings and caveats noted by the study authors: Blood samples also contained most of the expanded thyroid clonotypes (frequency above 0.001), which suggests that blood repertoires may reflect thyroid immune responses. In validation, the model predicted progression to ophthalmopathy with around 71% sensitivity and less than 80% specificity, a median of approximately 6.7 months before onset. Sample size was not statistically predetermined, and investigators were not blinded to group allocation. A model built on a 13 V-J signature distinguished ophthalmopathy from stable hyperthyroidism, reaching around 88% sensitivity and 81.08% specificity in cross-validation and 80%/75% in testing.

This clonotype has more than one count but fewer than ten. This receptor's antigen is unknown. Nothing much larger sits one base from this clone, and base qualities are not available. The TCR beta CDR3 regions were amplified from the RNA transcripts. A first-round RT-PCR of the TCR CDR3 used the HTBI primer set with the Qiagen OneStep RT-PCR kit. The libraries were constructed in a second round of multiplex PCR and then size-selected and purified. Libraries were sequenced paired-end with 100 bp reads on an Illumina HiSeq2000. Processing in the source paper ran as follows. Raw data were processed with SOAPnuke, discarding reads with adapters, uncalled bases, mean Phred below 15, or no exact constant-primer or identifier match. COPE v1.2.5 was used to merge high-quality paired reads, and clonotypes were defined as unique nucleotide sequences. MiTCR v1.1 was used to align the clonotypes against IMGT TRBV, TRBD and TRBJ reference segments. The analysis was restricted to V-J combinations with a frequency above 0.0001, which together covered 99.2% of the repertoires. The TCS score was defined as F50 (clonal expansion) divided by E x V (chaos), with BLOSUM62-based TCRdist calculated between CDR3 peptides within each V-J. Welch's t-statistics and random forest reduced 450 to 600 V-J features to roughly 13, which were used in a naive Bayes classifier (R e1071). TCRdb passed the public sequencing reads through fastp at Q25 and MiXCR, retaining productive beta sequences. Duplicate CDR3 protein sequences are folded into a single record with the most common DNA and genes. In this record, the V and J calls reflect TCRdb's handling and not the investigators' own analysis. The sample table contains fewer than 450,000 distinct CDR3 sequences; only one count was recorded for over 12% of them. Roughly a fifth of the sample is in the top ten clones.

In the ophthalmopathy patients, disease was moderately to severely active, with a Clinical Activity Score of 3 or more, a NOSPECS grade of 4 or more, and a duration of less than 3 months. Any patient with an uncontrolled infection, another autoimmune disease, pregnancy or lactation was excluded. Diagnoses were established on the basis of clinical symptoms, serum thyroxine and TRAb, thyroid ultrasound, and orbital computed tomography. PBMCs were isolated from 8 to 10 ml of fresh peripheral blood by Ficoll-Paque density gradient centrifugation. Trizol reagent was used to extract total RNA, and RNA quality was then checked on an Agilent 2100 Bioanalyzer. The clonotype was recovered from an older woman with Graves' ophthalmopathy. The specimen sequenced was blood.

CDR3 loop: CASRQWDRGHEQYF. The DNA reads TGTGCCAGCAGGCAATGGGACAGGGGCCACGAGCAGTACTTC. The chain is assembled from TRBV27 and TRBJ2-7; 10 middle bases align to TRBD1. CDR3 length: 14 amino acids, cysteine to phenylalanine. Only the CDR3 part of the read is kept: 42 bases, read in frame from the first base. Trimming takes 6 bases off V and 5 bases off J; junction bases not matched to a gene: 7. CDR1 and CDR2, looked up from the germline V gene (reference sequence), are MNHEY and SMNVEV.